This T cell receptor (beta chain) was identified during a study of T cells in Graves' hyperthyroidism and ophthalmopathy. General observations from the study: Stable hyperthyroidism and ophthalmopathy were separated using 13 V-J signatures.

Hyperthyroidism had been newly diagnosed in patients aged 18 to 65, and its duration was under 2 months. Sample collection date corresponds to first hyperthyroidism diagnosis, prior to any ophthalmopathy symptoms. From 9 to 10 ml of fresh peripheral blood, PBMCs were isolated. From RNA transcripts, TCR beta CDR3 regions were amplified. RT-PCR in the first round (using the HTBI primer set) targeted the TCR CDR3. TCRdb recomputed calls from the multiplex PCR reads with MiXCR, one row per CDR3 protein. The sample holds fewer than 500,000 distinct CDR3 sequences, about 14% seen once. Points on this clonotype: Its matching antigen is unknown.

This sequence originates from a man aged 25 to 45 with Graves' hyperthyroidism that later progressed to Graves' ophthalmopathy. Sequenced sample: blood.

CDR3 amino acids: CASSPSRGSGQETQYF. In DNA, the CDR3 is TGTGCCAGCAGCCCCTCTCGGGGAAGTGGGCAAGAGACCCAGTACTTC. V gene TRBV7-9 combines with J gene TRBJ2-5, with D possibly being TRBD2 (5 bases). Per the germline V gene, CDR1 is SEHNR and CDR2 is FQNEAQ (reference sequence). The germline V and J ends were trimmed by 5 bases and 2 bases, with 18 bases remaining between them. This CDR3 has 16 residues.